This T cell receptor (beta chain) was documented in a study of early T cells in non-severe SARS-CoV-2 infection. Background on the study: Chains from this unsorted whole-blood bulk RNA could not be paired.

Broader study findings: A preference for anti-spike CD8 responses marked VDJdb matching, which missed private and CD4 specificities.

Unique molecular identifiers (one per individual cDNA molecule) were attached. TCRdb re-derived calls from the 5' RACE reads in MiXCR, one entry per CDR3 protein. The sample yields fewer than 60,000 distinct CDR3 sequences, roughly a tenth seen once. This clonotype was recorded a few times. Its target is unknown. The receptor's source is an adult who was a healthcare worker with PCR-confirmed SARS-CoV-2 infection or an uninfected control (not recorded which). The specimen was whole blood, collected at baseline.

CDR3 amino acids: CSADDLAKNIQYF. CDR3 DNA sequence: TGCAGTGCTGACGATCTAGCCAAAAACATTCAGTACTTC. The genes are TRBV20-1 and TRBJ2-4; D not certain. This CDR3 has 13 residues. V gave up 5 bases and J gave up 0 bases, with 8 bases separating them. Germline-derived CDR1 and CDR2 are DFQATT and SNEGSKA (reference sequence).